The subject of this entry is one T cell receptor (beta chain). Its antigen target is currently unknown. No qualities accompany the bases; no much larger clone lies one base away. Its CDR3 holds 13 amino acids, cysteine through phenylalanine. The kept DNA is CDR3 alone, 39 bases in frame from the first base. The germline V gene gives CDR1 as SGHRS and CDR2 as YFSETQ. V gives up 4 bases and J gives up 8 bases, and the segment between their germline ends measures 15 bases. The immunoSEQ Assay was the method used to sequence TCRbeta CDR3 regions. After extraction, genomic DNA underwent amplification by bias-controlled multiplex PCR, followed by high-throughput sequencing. The published analysis was carried out like this. To quantify the absolute abundance of every unique TCRbeta CDR3 region, sequences were collapsed and filtered. Usable DNA was measured by amplifying reference genes present in all nucleated cells, and TCRbeta template counts were normalized to that usable DNA to estimate T cell fraction. Repertoire TCRs were annotated as SARS-CoV-2-specific by exact matching of V gene, CDR3 amino acid sequence and J gene to a known reactive TCR set. The reference SARS-CoV-2 TCR set was obtained from MIRA and was filtered for enrichment in COVID-19-positive ImmuneCODE repertoires, whereby public or cross-reactive TCRs were removed. Using the MIRA antigens, annotated TCRs were further analysed by specific ORF or by position within an ORF. Breadth was defined as annotated unique rearrangements over total unique productive rearrangements; depth was the summed frequency of those rearrangements. Two-sided Wilcoxon rank-sum tests were used to compare TCR breadth between groups. Here the immuneACCESS table is served through TCRdb, limited to in-frame sequences with V and J called. Missing clones are a known gap in these copies; in checked studies unresolved V genes cover under half, and the rest lacks a known reason. The DNA gave D and trimming, while V, J and clone size come from that table. The sample profile shows hundreds of thousands of clones; approximately 89% of them were found once. The ten biggest clones cover roughly 3.5% of the sample.

The treatment or condition tag for this specimen amounts to: around 19 received Ad26.COV2.S at low or high dose, single or two shots; 5 received placebo; per-sample allocation not given. Repertoires of vaccine and placebo recipients were sequenced from samples collected on day 63 after the first injection. Between 29 July and 7 August 2020, Cohort 1b enrolled around 25 adults aged 18-55 years at one site in Boston, USA. Ad26.COV2.S was a replication-incompetent adenovirus type 26 vector expressing a prefusion-stabilized SARS-CoV-2 spike protein from the original Wuhan strain. This specimen comes from a study of Ad26.COV2.S vaccination and SARS-CoV-2 variants (dated by TCRdb to the early 2020s). Study-wide context: Vaccine-arm donors came from COV1001, a multicentre, randomized, double-blind, placebo-controlled phase I-IIa trial of Ad26.COV2.S in healthy adults. The TCR-sequenced set comprised approximately 30 samples: roughly 19 Ad26.COV2.S vaccine recipients, 5 placebo recipients and 8 SARS-CoV-2 convalescent individuals. Trial participants were randomized into five groups of five, in which low-dose or high-dose Ad26.COV2.S was given once or twice, or placebo was given on both occasions. TCRbeta repertoire sequencing served as the tool for gauging how specific and how broad the SARS-CoV-2-reactive T cell receptors were following Ad26.COV2.S vaccination. Ad26.COV2.S was given intramuscularly at 5x10^10 or 1x10^11 viral particles, as a single shot or as two shots 56 days apart. Blinding of investigators to trial group allocation was maintained during experiments and outcome assessment. Overall results and qualifications from the work: The study was not powered for comparison of responses between vaccine doses or regimens. Higher spike-specific TCR breadth was observed in Ad26.COV2.S recipients than in placebo recipients (P = 0.0014). Comparable non-spike TCR breadth was observed between vaccine and placebo recipients, consistent with only spike being contained in the vaccine. It was noted by the authors that total T cell responses may have been underestimated by the TCR breadth and depth analyses. After vaccination, spike-specific CD8+ and CD4+ T cell responses were reported to show substantial breadth.

The chain is encoded by TRBV5-1 joined to TRBJ1-2; no D segment can be confidently identified. Sequenced here: peripheral blood, sampled in a trial of Ad26.COV2.S vaccine versus placebo. The origin of this receptor is a person between 18 and 59 years old who received the Ad26.COV2.S COVID-19 vaccine or a placebo. The CDR3 is CASSIGPREGYTF. The nucleotide sequence reads as follows: TGCGCCAGCAGCATTGGACCGAGGGAAGGCTACACCTTC.